Presented here are 19 T cell receptor beta chains from one specimen sequenced in a study of blood T cell repertoires in COVID-19. Sequencing was performed with immunoSEQ multiplex PCR; in TCRdb, only in-frame clones are kept and a portion is missing. This table holds around 190,000 clones, 80% found once. Sequenced material: peripheral blood. The receptors were sampled from a man between 60 and 75 years old with acute or convalescent COVID-19.

This sequence joins TRBV6-5 and TRBJ1-1, with 8 bases identical to TRBD1. CDR1 is MNHEY and CDR2 is SVGAGI in the germline V gene. This CDR3 comprises 15 residues. The V gene end was trimmed by 7 bases and the J gene end by 1 base; junction bases not matched to a gene: 8. This chain's CDR3 is CASITSGTGNTEAFF. The DNA of the CDR3 is TGTGCCAGCATCACCTCCGGGACAGGGAACACTGAAGCTTTCTTT.

The sample holds a few counts of this clone. This sequence joins TRBV5-4 and TRBJ1-3; TRBD1 matches at 12 bases. The CDR3 runs to 15 residues. The germline gives CDR1 SGHNT, CDR2 YYREEE (reference sequence). Trimming took 4 bases from V and 5 from J; bases not matched to a gene: 4. The CDR3: CASSAGTGGRNTIYF. The DNA for the CDR3 is TGTGCCAGCAGCGCCGGGACAGGGGGCAGAAACACCATATATTTT.

The rearrangement links TRBV28 to TRBJ2-1, with 7 nucleotides matching TRBD1. Germline V CDR1 and CDR2: MDHEN, SYDVKM. V shed 6 bases and J 1 base; nucleotides not matched to a gene: 12. The length of the CDR3 is 17 residues. CDR3: CASSPRTGSLSYNEQFF. The CDR3 coding sequence is TGTGCCAGCAGCCCCCGGACAGGCTCTCTATCCTACAATGAGCAGTTCTTC. The whole variable domain, remainder taken from reference TRBV28 and TRBJ2-1, is DVKVTQSSRYLVKRTGEKVFLECVQDMDHENMFWYRQDPGLGLRLIYFSYDVKMKEKGDIPEGYSVSREKKERFSLILESASTNQTSMYLCASSPRTGSLSYNEQFFGPGTRLTVL.

The chain combines TRBV5-6 with TRBJ2-1; 9 bases line up with TRBD1. V dropped 2 bases and J dropped 6; count of bases not matched to a gene: 6. From germline, CDR1 is SGHDT and CDR2 YYEEEE. The CDR3 loop spans 15 amino acids. As DNA, the CDR3 is TGTGCCAGCAGCTTCCTGGACAGGGGCAGCAATGAGCAGTTCTTC. This codes for CASSFLDRGSNEQFF. Based on the CDR3 plus reference TRBV5-6 and TRBJ2-1, the full variable domain is DAGVTQSPTHLIKTRGQQVTLRCSPKSGHDTVSWYQQALGQGPQFIFQYYEEEERQRGNFPDRFSGHQFPNYSSELNVNALLLGDSALYLCASSFLDRGSNEQFFGPGTRLTVL.

The chain links TRBV11-2 to TRBJ2-2; 10 nucleotides line up with TRBD1. This CDR3 comprises 14 residues. Trimming at V came to 4 bases and at J to 6 bases, leaving 2 bases not matched to a gene. The germline V gene has CDR1 SGHAT and CDR2 FQNNGV. CDR3 bases: TGTGCCAGCAGCTCCGGGACAGGGGCCGGGGAGCTGTTTTTT. Its translation is CASSSGTGAGELFF.

V gene TRBV3-1 (or the pseudogene TRBV3-2) combines with J gene TRBJ1-5; a possible D gene is TRBD1 (6 bases). The CDR3 runs to 19 residues. In germline, CDR1 is LGHDT, CDR2 YNNKEL (reference sequence). The V end lost 3 bases, the J end lost 0 bases, and 21 bases lay between the germline ends. The CDR3, as DNA: TGTGCCAGCAGCCACCAATTAGGACAGAACCATAATAGCAATCAGCCCCAGCATTTT. This codes for CASSHQLGQNHNSNQPQHF.

The rearrangement links TRBV19 to TRBJ1-2; maybe TRBD1 (5 bases). Germline lookup yields CDR1 LNHDA and CDR2 SQIVND (reference sequence). V gave up 3 bases and J gave up 8 bases, with 13 bases separating them. The CDR3 spans 13 residues. CDR3 protein: CASSIGQGGGYTF. CDR3 coding DNA: TGTGCCAGTAGTATTGGGCAGGGAGGCGGCTACACCTTC.

CDR3 region: CASSVGTIQETQYF. CDR3 nucleotide sequence: TGTGCCAGCAGCGTAGGGACTATACAAGAGACCCAGTACTTC. The V and J genes are TRBV9 and TRBJ2-5; tentative D call: TRBD2 (6 bases). The ends were cut back, 0 bases at V and 2 bases at J, with 8 bases in the middle. Germline-derived CDR1 and CDR2 are SGDLS and YYNGEE. The CDR3 length is 14 residues. Based on the CDR3 plus reference TRBV9 and TRBJ2-5, the full variable domain is DSGVTQTPKHLITATGQRVTLRCSPRSGDLSVYWYQQSLDQGLQFLIQYYNGEERAKGNILERFSAQQFPDLHSELNLSSLELGDSALYFCASSVGTIQETQYFGPGTRLLVL.

The chain links TRBV2 to TRBJ2-7; no clear D gene. The CDR3 is 11 residues long. V lost 1 base and J 7 bases, leaving 5 bases between the germline ends. CDR1 and CDR2 (germline): SNHLY, FYNNEI. The CDR3 DNA reads TGTGCCAGCAGTGAAGTTCTAGAGCAGTACTTC. This gives the protein CASSEVLEQYF.

The chain uses TRBV10-3 and TRBJ1-2; D might be TRBD1 (5 bases). Germline V gives CDR1 ENHRY, CDR2 SYGVKD. This CDR3 comprises 18 residues. V was cut by 2 bases and J by 4 bases, with 23 bases left in between. CDR3 residues: CAISEVGGVPNSRYGYTF. The CDR3, as DNA: TGTGCCATCAGTGAGGTCGGGGGGGTACCTAATTCCCGCTATGGCTACACCTTC.

The chain is built from TRBV9 and TRBJ1-1; no clear D. Trimming stripped 0 bases from V and 2 bases from J, with 8 bases between. CDR3 length equals 14 residues. Germline CDR1 is SGDLS and CDR2 is YYNGEE. DNA for the CDR3: TGTGCCAGCAGCGTAGGGCACCCCAACACTGAAGCTTTCTTT. It is translated as CASSVGHPNTEAFF. The complete variable domain, with remaining parts taken from reference TRBV9 and TRBJ1-1, reads DSGVTQTPKHLITATGQRVTLRCSPRSGDLSVYWYQQSLDQGLQFLIQYYNGEERAKGNILERFSAQQFPDLHSELNLSSLELGDSALYFCASSVGHPNTEAFFGQGTRLTVV.

V gene TRBV7-9 combines with J gene TRBJ1-3; the D gene is possibly TRBD1 (5 bases). Trimming left V 5 bases short and J 1 base short, with 12 bases between. This CDR3 comprises 15 residues. CDR1 SEHNR and CDR2 FQNEAQ come from the germline V gene (reference sequence). The CDR3 is CASSTIQGSGNTIYF. The CDR3 DNA reads TGTGCCAGCAGCACGATTCAGGGATCTGGAAACACCATATATTTT.

This chain uses TRBV5-1 with TRBJ1-1; tentative D call: TRBD1 (5 bases). CDR1 and CDR2 (germline): SGHRS, YFSETQ. V lost 3 bases to trimming and J lost 6 bases, with 15 bases between them. The CDR3 is 14 amino acids. The CDR3 spells CASSYGQGIPEAFF. The DNA for the CDR3 is TGCGCCAGCAGCTATGGGCAGGGAATCCCTGAAGCTTTCTTT.

The rearrangement uses TRBV2 and TRBJ2-1; TRBD2 agrees at 7 bases. The CDR3 is made up of 12 amino acids. In germline, CDR1 is SNHLY, CDR2 FYNNEI. V lost 6 bases, J lost 7 bases, and 3 bases stayed unmatched. CDR3 coding DNA: TGTGCCAGCAGCCGGGACTATAATGAGCAGTTCTTC. Encoded protein: CASSRDYNEQFF.

V gene TRBV2 combines with J gene TRBJ1-2; tentative D call: TRBD1 (5 bases). Per the germline V gene, CDR1 is SNHLY and CDR2 is FYNNEI. The V and J ends lost 6 bases and 0 bases respectively, with 14 bases between them. CDR3 size: 15 residues. CDR3 in amino acids: CASRADGTSNYGYTF. CDR3 nucleotides: TGTGCCAGCAGGGCGGACGGGACTTCTAACTATGGCTACACCTTC.

This chain links TRBV7-9 with TRBJ1-3, with 7 bases identical to TRBD1. V was pared by 5 bases and J by 0 bases, with 7 bases of the junction left unmatched. The CDR3 runs 16 residues. From germline, CDR1 is SEHNR and CDR2 FQNEAQ (reference sequence). The CDR3 bases are TGTGCCAGCAGCCGCGGACAGGCAGGCTCTGGAAACACCATATATTTT. Translated, it gives CASSRGQAGSGNTIYF.

The chain joins TRBV6-6 to TRBJ2-7, with a possible D match to TRBD1 (5 bases). The CDR3 length is 14 residues. V was clipped by 6 bases and J by 11 bases, with 23 bases between them. Germline loops: CDR1 MNHNY, CDR2 SVGAGI (reference sequence). The CDR3 here is CASRDRLVGVREYF. The CDR3, as DNA: TGTGCCAGCAGGGACCGTCTTGTAGGGGTCCGGGAGTACTTC.

Remarks on this clone: Other DNA sequences in this specimen translate into the identical CDR3. The J gene is TRBJ1-2, the V gene TRBV6-6; D is unresolved. Trimming removed 0 bases from V and 4 bases from J, with 9 bases in between. This CDR3 contains 14 residues. Germline CDR1 is MNHNY and CDR2 is SVGAGI (reference sequence). CDR3 region: CASSYSGGIYGYTF. DNA of the CDR3: TGTGCCAGCAGTTACTCGGGAGGGATCTATGGCTACACCTTC.

This CDR3 reads CSASNGYTGELFF. The DNA for the CDR3 is TGCAGTGCTAGTAACGGGTACACCGGGGAGCTGTTTTTT. The genes are TRBV20-1 and TRBJ2-2; unclear D gene. CDR3 size: 13 residues. V shed 3 bases and J shed 3 bases, with 8 bases lying between them. Germline CDR1 DFQATT, CDR2 SNEGSKA (reference sequence).